This T cell receptor beta chain was recorded in a study of PD-1 blockade in classical Hodgkin lymphoma. Germline V lookup: CDR1 MNHNY, CDR2 SVGAGI (reference sequence). Trimming took off 4 bases at V and 0 bases at J, with 12 bases between the two ends. The CDR3 contains 15 residues. TCRdb's copy holds only in-frame clones and misses some; the assay was immunoSEQ multiplex PCR. The sample has roughly 140,000 clones, about four fifths seen once; the top ten hold 9.2%. Every patient was affected by relapse after autologous stem cell transplantation, while exposure to brentuximab vedotin was not uniform.

The chain couples TRBV6-6 to TRBJ1-2; D gene unclear. The material sequenced was peripheral blood mononuclear cells (PBMCs), taken before the second cycle of nivolumab. The sequence came from a human donor with classical Hodgkin lymphoma. Here the CDR3 DNA reads TGTGCCAGCAGTTTCACCGAGACGGCTAACTATGGCTACACCTTC. It translates to CASSFTETANYGYTF.